This T cell receptor (beta chain) came from a study of blood T cell repertoires in COVID-19. The wider study: Italy, Spain and the United States were the sources of the convalescent and acute COVID-19 samples. The cDNA or gDNA used as material had been derived from T cells, B-cell-depleted T cells, or PBMCs.

In the authors' workflow: Reference gene primer amplification yielded estimated nucleated cell counts. Using immunoSEQ multiplex PCR, the repertoire was profiled, and TCRdb retains in-frame clones only, with some absent. That table supplies the V and J calls and clone size; D and trimming were determined from the DNA. The sample has approximately 140,000 clones; roughly 90% are singletons. Trimming took off 5 bases at V and 2 bases at J, with 15 bases between the two ends. This CDR3 is built from 15 residues. Germline V lookup: CDR1 MNHEY, CDR2 SVGAGI. What was sequenced was peripheral blood. The chain has TRBV6-5 and TRBJ1-1; D is unclear. The clonotype was recovered from a human donor in a cohort sampled during active COVID-19. The CDR3 loop reads CASSKPTTGNTEAFF. The CDR3 DNA reads as TGTGCCAGCAGTAAGCCAACAACGGGAAACACTGAAGCTTTCTTT.